The rows below give T cell receptor beta chains drawn from one sample of a study of blood T cells in healthy people across ages. TCRdb independently ran MiXCR on the 5' RACE reads; one entry per CDR3 protein. This sample yields about 930,000 distinct CDR3 sequences, of which 25% to 35% are seen a single time; roughly 10% belongs to the top ten. The sample also formed part of further work on T cells of mothers and their children.

The sequenced sample consisted of blood. The receptors were gathered from a woman in her forties in good health. Both conserved end residues are part of each CDR3. The order of the fields is V gene, J gene, CDR3 protein.

v_gene: TRBV9; j_gene: .; CDR3aa: CASSVAGTNYEQYF
v_gene: TRBV10-3; j_gene: TRBJ2-3; CDR3aa: CAIRETSTLKAADTQYF
v_gene: TRBV12-3/TRBV12-4; j_gene: TRBJ1-1; CDR3aa: CASTAGGSNTEAFF
v_gene: TRBV7-9; j_gene: TRBJ2-2; CDR3aa: CASSLARTGYGLFF
v_gene: TRBV20-1; j_gene: TRBJ1-3; CDR3aa: CSARDPGARGNTIYF
v_gene: TRBV28; j_gene: TRBJ2-6; CDR3aa: CASDTGGSGVLTF
v_gene: TRBV27; j_gene: TRBJ2-7; CDR3aa: CASSPGTQGLEQYF
v_gene: TRBV12-3/TRBV12-4; j_gene: TRBJ2-7; CDR3aa: CASSLGSGVYEQYF
v_gene: TRBV10-3; j_gene: TRBJ1-1; CDR3aa: CAITPGRNTEAFF
v_gene: TRBV4-2; j_gene: TRBJ2-1; CDR3aa: CASSGRGLSSYNEQFF
v_gene: TRBV3-1; j_gene: TRBJ1-1; CDR3aa: CASSQMGQGANTEAFF
v_gene: TRBV7-6; j_gene: TRBJ1-5; CDR3aa: CASSLGIRQPQHF
v_gene: TRBV24-1; j_gene: TRBJ2-1; CDR3aa: CATSKPDSNNEQFF
v_gene: TRBV9; j_gene: TRBJ2-5; CDR3aa: CASSVDVGQETQYF
v_gene: TRBV12-3/TRBV12-4; j_gene: TRBJ2-5; CDR3aa: CASRDRAETQYF
v_gene: TRBV7-9; j_gene: TRBJ1-2; CDR3aa: CASERDRVPYGYTF
v_gene: TRBV7-8; j_gene: TRBJ1-2; CDR3aa: CASSLSSAGGGDGYTF
v_gene: TRBV3-1; j_gene: TRBJ1-1; CDR3aa: CASSQATVMTEAFF
v_gene: TRBV28; j_gene: TRBJ2-7; CDR3aa: CASSLYGGRYNEQYF
v_gene: TRBV28; j_gene: TRBJ1-6; CDR3aa: CASSFLQGNNSPLHF
v_gene: TRBV29-1; j_gene: TRBJ2-6; CDR3aa: CSVGPIGANVLTF
v_gene: TRBV29-1; j_gene: TRBJ1-1; CDR3aa: CSVRDRPTEAFF
v_gene: TRBV6-6; j_gene: TRBJ2-7; CDR3aa: CASTPTGIYEQYF
v_gene: TRBV7-8; j_gene: TRBJ1-5; CDR3aa: CASSLRAGQDNQPQHF
v_gene: TRBV11-2; j_gene: TRBJ2-1; CDR3aa: CASRLALMVNEQFF
v_gene: TRBV5-1; j_gene: TRBJ2-3; CDR3aa: CASSSRAGEDTQYF
v_gene: TRBV7-3; j_gene: TRBJ2-5; CDR3aa: CASSLTRRGSEETQYF
v_gene: TRBV4-2; j_gene: TRBJ2-7; CDR3aa: CASSQRAGSGDFYEQYF
v_gene: TRBV7-2; j_gene: TRBJ2-3; CDR3aa: CASTWTGGISDTQYF
v_gene: TRBV5-1; j_gene: TRBJ1-4; CDR3aa: CASSGDATTNEKLFF
v_gene: TRBV28; j_gene: TRBJ1-2; CDR3aa: CVSSFGTGDYGYTF
v_gene: TRBV6-5; j_gene: TRBJ1-2; CDR3aa: CATRRDPSANYGYTF
v_gene: TRBV3-1; j_gene: TRBJ2-1; CDR3aa: CASSQELAWGLSDEQFF
v_gene: TRBV10-3; j_gene: TRBJ2-7; CDR3aa: CAILAGSQYEQYF
v_gene: TRBV28; j_gene: TRBJ2-7; CDR3aa: CASSLAETSGVYEQYF
v_gene: TRBV7-2; j_gene: TRBJ2-7; CDR3aa: CASSKGQGLPYEQYF
v_gene: TRBV10-3; j_gene: .; CDR3aa: CAISEPGLADANEQYF
v_gene: TRBV20-1; j_gene: TRBJ1-2; CDR3aa: CSAPSGTHDRNYGYTF
v_gene: TRBV24-1; j_gene: TRBJ1-2; CDR3aa: CATSGGGTGPYGYTF
v_gene: TRBV28; j_gene: TRBJ2-5; CDR3aa: CASGAGGSETQYF
v_gene: TRBV4-1; j_gene: TRBJ1-1; CDR3aa: CASRAPWRGTEAFF
v_gene: TRBV28; j_gene: TRBJ1-2; CDR3aa: CASSGQGAPGVYGYTF
v_gene: TRBV20-1; j_gene: TRBJ2-7; CDR3aa: CSATGGTTYEQYF
v_gene: TRBV6-5; j_gene: TRBJ1-1; CDR3aa: CASTMTGRGTEAFF
v_gene: TRBV9; j_gene: TRBJ2-1; CDR3aa: CASSLDPGGRDEQFF
v_gene: TRBV10-3; j_gene: TRBJ2-3; CDR3aa: CAISSTSGGTDTQYF
v_gene: TRBV9; j_gene: TRBJ2-7; CDR3aa: CASSVVDSSYEQYF
v_gene: TRBV7-9; j_gene: TRBJ1-6; CDR3aa: CAIQPGQGASSPLHF
v_gene: TRBV2; j_gene: TRBJ2-5; CDR3aa: CASSNRGQETQYF
v_gene: TRBV9; j_gene: TRBJ1-1; CDR3aa: CASSVVEQGTAEAFF
v_gene: TRBV9; j_gene: TRBJ2-3; CDR3aa: CASNVAGGLSTDTQYF